This T cell receptor beta chain came from a study of graft-versus-host responses after intestinal transplantation. On the study more broadly: Recipients obtained multivisceral, liver-intestinal, or isolated intestinal transplants. Anti-thymocyte globulin was used for induction in all recipients, who then took tacrolimus and steroids for approximately 3 years. Study-level results: HvG clone declines early post-transplant were associated with peak circulating GvH levels. There were GvH clones found in recipient marrow, and some of them appeared first in ileum or blood.

Comments on this clone: The antigen is unknown.

Unmatched junction bases numbered 6, after V lost 0 bases and J lost 3 bases. This CDR3 has 15 residues. The germline gives CDR1 SGDLS, CDR2 YYNGEE. Sequencing was performed with immunoSEQ multiplex PCR; in TCRdb, only in-frame clones are kept and a portion is missing. The sample has just under 65,000 clones; around 90% are singletons. Both intraepithelial and lamina propria lymphocytes were released by processing graft tissue. The sample was ileum tissue, taken approximately 370 days after transplant. This chain links TRBV9 with TRBJ2-7, with TRBD2 matching 7 bases. This TCR was sampled from a human patient who received an intestinal transplant, so some T cells may come from the graft donor. The CDR3 sequence is CASSVGGAGSYEQYF. Written as DNA, the CDR3 is TGTGCCAGCAGCGTAGGAGGAGCGGGGAGCTACGAGCAGTACTTC.